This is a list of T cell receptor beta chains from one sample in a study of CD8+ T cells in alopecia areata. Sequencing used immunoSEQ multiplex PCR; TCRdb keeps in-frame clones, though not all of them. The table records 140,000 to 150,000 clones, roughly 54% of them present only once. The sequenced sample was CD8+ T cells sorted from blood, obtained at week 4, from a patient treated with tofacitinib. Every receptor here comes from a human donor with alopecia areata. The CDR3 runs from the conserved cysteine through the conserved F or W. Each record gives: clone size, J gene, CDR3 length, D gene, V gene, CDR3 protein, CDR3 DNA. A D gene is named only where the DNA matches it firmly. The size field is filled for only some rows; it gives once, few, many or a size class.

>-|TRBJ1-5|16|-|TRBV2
CASSEGQVVGNQPQHF
TGTGCCAGCAGTGAAGGCCAGGTTGTCGGCAATCAGCCCCAGCATTTT
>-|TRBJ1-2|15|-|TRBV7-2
CASSLVRISNYGYTF
TGTGCCAGCAGCTTAGTGAGGATATCTAACTATGGCTACACCTTC
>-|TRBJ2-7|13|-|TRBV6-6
CASTVTWGYEQYF
TGTGCCAGCACCGTAACATGGGGATACGAGCAGTACTTC
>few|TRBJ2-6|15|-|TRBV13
CASSEGGTGANVLTF
TGTGCCAGCAGTGAGGGGGGTACCGGGGCCAACGTCCTGACTTTC
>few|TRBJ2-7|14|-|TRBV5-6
CASSLGTESYEQYF
TGTGCCAGCAGCTTGGGGACGGAATCCTACGAGCAGTACTTC
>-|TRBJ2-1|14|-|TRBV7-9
CASSPGPAEDEQFF
TGTGCCAGCAGCCCGGGACCAGCGGAAGATGAGCAGTTCTTC
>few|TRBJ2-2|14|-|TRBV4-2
CASSQGLATGELFF
TGTGCCAGCAGCCAAGGGCTAGCTACAGGGGAGCTGTTTTTT
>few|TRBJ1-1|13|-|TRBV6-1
CASSSGIGTEAFF
TGTGCCAGCTCTAGCGGAATCGGCACTGAAGCTTTCTTT
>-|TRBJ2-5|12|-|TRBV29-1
CSVRPPRETQYF
TGCAGCGTTCGTCCCCCCAGGGAGACCCAGTACTTC
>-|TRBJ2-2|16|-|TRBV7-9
CASSWDDTANTGELFF
TGTGCCAGCAGCTGGGACGACACCGCGAACACCGGGGAGCTGTTTTTT
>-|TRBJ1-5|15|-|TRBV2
CASGGADYSNQPQHF
TGTGCCAGCGGAGGAGCAGATTATAGCAATCAGCCCCAGCATTTT
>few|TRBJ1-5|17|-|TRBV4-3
CASSQEWSREGNQPQHF
TGCGCCAGCAGCCAAGAATGGAGTCGGGAAGGCAATCAGCCCCAGCATTTT
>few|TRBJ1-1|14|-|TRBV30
CAWSEGAGWDEAFF
TGTGCCTGGAGTGAAGGAGCAGGATGGGATGAAGCTTTCTTT
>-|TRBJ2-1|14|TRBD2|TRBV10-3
CAVEGTSGPHEQFF
TGTGCCGTGGAAGGGACTAGCGGGCCCCATGAGCAGTTCTTC
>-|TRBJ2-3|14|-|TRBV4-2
CASSQVSAQDTQYF
TGTGCCAGCAGCCAAGTTTCAGCGCAAGATACGCAGTATTTT
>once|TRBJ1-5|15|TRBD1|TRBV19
CASSRPDRVNQPQHF
TGTGCCAGTAGCCGGCCGGACAGGGTTAATCAGCCCCAGCATTTT
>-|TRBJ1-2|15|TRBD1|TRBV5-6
CASSYGTGVTYGYTF
TGTGCCAGCAGCTATGGGACAGGGGTAACCTATGGCTACACCTTC
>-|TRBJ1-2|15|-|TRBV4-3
CASSLSGGDGYGYTF
TGCGCCAGCAGCCTTTCCGGAGGGGACGGCTATGGCTACACCTTC
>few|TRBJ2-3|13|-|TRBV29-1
CSVYGQNTDTQYF
TGCAGCGTATACGGACAGAACACAGATACGCAGTATTTT
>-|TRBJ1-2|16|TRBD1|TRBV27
CASSPSPKDRGLGYTF
TGTGCCAGCAGTCCATCCCCTAAGGACAGGGGGTTGGGCTACACCTTC
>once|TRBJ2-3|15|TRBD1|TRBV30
CAWSLTGASMDTQYF
TGTGCCTGGAGTCTGACAGGGGCTTCCATGGATACGCAGTATTTT
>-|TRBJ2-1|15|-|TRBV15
CATSRGGEAYNEQFF
TGTGCCACCAGCAGAGGTGGCGAGGCCTACAATGAGCAGTTCTTC